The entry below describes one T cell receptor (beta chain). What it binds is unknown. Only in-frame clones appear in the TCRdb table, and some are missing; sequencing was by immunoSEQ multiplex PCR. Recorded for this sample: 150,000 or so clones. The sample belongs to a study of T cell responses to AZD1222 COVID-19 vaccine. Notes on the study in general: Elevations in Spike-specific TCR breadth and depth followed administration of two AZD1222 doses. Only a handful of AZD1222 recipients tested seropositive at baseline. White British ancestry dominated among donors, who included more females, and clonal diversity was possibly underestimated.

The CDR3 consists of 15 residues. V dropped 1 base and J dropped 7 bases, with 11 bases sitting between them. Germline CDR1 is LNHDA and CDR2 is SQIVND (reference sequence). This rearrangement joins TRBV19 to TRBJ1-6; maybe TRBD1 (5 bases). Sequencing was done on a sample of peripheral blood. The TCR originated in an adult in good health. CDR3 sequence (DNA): TGTGCCAGTAGTATAGGGCCGGGGCGGAATTCACCCCTCCACTTT. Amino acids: CASSIGPGRNSPLHF.